These 11 T cell receptor beta chains originate from one sample sequenced in a study of blood T cells in healthy people across ages (dated by TCRdb to 2015 to 2017). The method was 5' RACE. The instrument given in TCRdb is Illumina HiSeq 2500. The second PCR ran for roughly 6 to 11 cycles and used a J-beta primer mix along with a sample-barcoded 5' primer. TCRdb handled the public reads itself, with Q25 trimming in fastp and clone calling in MiXCR, and kept productive beta chains. Under each unique CDR3 protein, matching rows form one entry showing the most common genes and DNA. The sample yields 1.6 million or so distinct CDR3 sequences; roughly 32% were counted once. The ten largest clones take up 11% of the sample. The sample comprised blood. The origin of the receptors is a woman aged 25-40 years in good health.

The sample holds a few counts of this clonotype. The CDR3 sequence is CASSPGPLVNYGYTF. As DNA, the CDR3 is TGTGCCAGCAGCCCGGGCCCCCTCGTTAACTATGGCTACACCTTC. V and J are TRBV3-1 and TRBJ1-2; no clear D gene. The CDR3 is 15 amino acids. Germline V gene sequence: CDR1 LGHDT, CDR2 YNNKEL (reference sequence). V lost 4 bases, J lost 1 base, and 13 bases lay in between.

The chain is built from TRBV20-1 and TRBJ2-3; 9 bases fit TRBD2. This CDR3 has 18 amino acids. The V gene end was trimmed by 3 bases and the J gene end by 0 bases; junction bases not matched to a gene: 13. The V gene's germline CDR1 is DFQATT and CDR2 SNEGSKA (reference sequence). The CDR3 spells CSARDGAAGGASTDTQYF. CDR3 nucleotides: TGCAGTGCTAGGGATGGGGCAGCGGGGGGCGCTAGCACAGATACGCAGTATTTT.

V and J are TRBV20-1 and TRBJ2-7, with 7 bases aligning to TRBD2. CDR3 size: 17 residues. The junction had 16 bases not matched to a gene; V was cut back by 0 bases and J by 5 bases. The V gene's germline CDR1 is DFQATT and CDR2 SNEGSKA (reference sequence). The CDR3 nucleotides read TGCAGTGCTAGAGATGCCGGGGGGAAGAGCCCAATCGACGAGCAGTACTTC. This gives the protein CSARDAGGKSPIDEQYF.

This clonotype was counted at least ten times. The chain uses TRBV4-2 and TRBJ2-5, with D possibly being TRBD1 (6 bases). V lost 1 base and J lost 3, with 12 bases in between. CDR1 and CDR2 (germline): LGHNA, YNFKEQ. The length of the CDR3 is 15 residues. The CDR3 DNA reads TGTGCCAGCAGCCAAGGGGACGAGGGGGAAGAGACCCAGTACTTC. Amino acid sequence: CASSQGDEGEETQYF.

This clonotype came up once. V and J are TRBV5-1 and TRBJ2-3, with unresolved D. CDR1 is SGHRS and CDR2 is YFSETQ in the germline V gene. The ends were cut back, 3 bases at V and 2 bases at J, with 13 bases in the middle. This CDR3 has 15 amino acids. CDR3 nucleotides: TGCGCCAGCAGCTCCGGACCCGAAAACACAGATACGCAGTATTTT. It codes for CASSSGPENTDTQYF.

As concerns this clonotype: Mismatch with germline at one junction end may stem from a read error. V usage is TRBV20-1 and J usage is TRBJ2-1; 9 nucleotides align to TRBD1. In germline, CDR1 is DFQATT, CDR2 SNEGSKA (reference sequence). There are 16 residues in the CDR3. CDR3 DNA sequence: TGCAGTGCTGGAGACCCCGGGACAGGGCGTTACAATGAGCAGTTCTTC. The encoded protein is CSAGDPGTGRYNEQFF.

The chain combines TRBV20-1 with TRBJ2-2; 10 positions match TRBD2. Per germline, CDR1 DFQATT and CDR2 SNEGSKA (reference sequence). The CDR3 is made up of 14 amino acids. Trimming at V came to 3 bases and at J to 6 bases, leaving 4 bases not matched to a gene. The CDR3 sequence is CSASLAGASGELFF. The CDR3 nucleotides read TGCAGTGCTAGTCTAGCGGGGGCCTCCGGGGAGCTGTTTTTT.

This rearrangement joins TRBV6-1 to TRBJ2-7, with a tentative D call TRBD1 (5 bases). V was pared by 1 base and J by 0 bases, with 10 bases between. The CDR3 consists of 15 residues. CDR1 is MNHNS and CDR2 is SASEGT in the germline V gene. CDR3 DNA: TGTGCCAGCAGTGAAGTAGCAGGGAACTCCTACGAGCAGTACTTC. Its protein product is CASSEVAGNSYEQYF.

The V gene is TRBV20-1, the J gene TRBJ2-1, with 8 positions matching TRBD2. V trimming: 5 bases; J trimming: 2 bases; junction bases outside the gene matches: 5. Germline values: CDR1 DFQATT, CDR2 SNEGSKA (reference sequence). The length of the CDR3 is 14 residues. CDR3 protein: CSAPQAGAYNEQFF. The DNA of the CDR3 is TGCAGTGCTCCTCAAGCGGGGGCCTACAATGAGCAGTTCTTC.

This clonotype has only a few counts. The J gene is TRBJ2-7, the V gene TRBV20-1; 7 nucleotides match TRBD1. The CDR3 contains 13 residues. The germline CDR1 and CDR2 sequences are DFQATT and SNEGSKA (reference sequence). J lost 1 base, V lost 3 bases, and 3 bases had no gene match. In DNA, the CDR3 is TGCAGTGCTAGGGGACAGAGATCCTACGAGCAGTACTTC. It specifies CSARGQRSYEQYF.

J is TRBJ1-2 and V is TRBV20-1; D gene unclear. CDR1 and CDR2 (germline): DFQATT, SNEGSKA (reference sequence). The CDR3 has 12 residues. Trimming pared 0 bases from V and 4 bases from J, leaving 6 bases between. This chain's CDR3 is CSARDDLYGYTF. CDR3 sequence (DNA): TGCAGTGCTAGAGATGACCTCTATGGCTACACCTTC.